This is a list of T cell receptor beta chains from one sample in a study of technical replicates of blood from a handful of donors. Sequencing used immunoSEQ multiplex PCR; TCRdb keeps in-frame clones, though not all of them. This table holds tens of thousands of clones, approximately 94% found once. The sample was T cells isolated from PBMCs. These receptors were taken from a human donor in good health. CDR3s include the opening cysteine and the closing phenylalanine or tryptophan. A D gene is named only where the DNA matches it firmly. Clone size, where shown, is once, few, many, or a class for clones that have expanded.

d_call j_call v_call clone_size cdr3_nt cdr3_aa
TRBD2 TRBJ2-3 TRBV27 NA TGTGCCAGCAGTTACTTCCTAGCGGGAGGGACAGATACGCAGTATTTT CASSYFLAGGTDTQYF
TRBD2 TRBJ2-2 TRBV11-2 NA TGTGCCAGCAGCTTAGGACTAGCGGACACCGGGGAGCTGTTTTTT CASSLGLADTGELFF
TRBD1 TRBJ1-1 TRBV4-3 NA TGCGCCAGCAGCCAAGCAGGGGGCGCTTTCAGCAACACTGAAGCTTTCTTT CASSQAGGAFSNTEAFF
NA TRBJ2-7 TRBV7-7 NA TGTGCCAGCAGCTTAGACGATGAGGGCGAGCAGTACTTC CASSLDDEGEQYF
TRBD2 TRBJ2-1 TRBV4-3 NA TGCGCCAGCAGCCTGGGACTAGCGGTATACAATGAGCAGTTCTTC CASSLGLAVYNEQFF
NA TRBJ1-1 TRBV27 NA TGTGCCAGCAGTCCCACAAACACTGAAGCTTTCTTT CASSPTNTEAFF
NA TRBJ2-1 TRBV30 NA TGTGCCTGGATAGACTTTAGCTCCTACAATGAGCAGTTCTTC CAWIDFSSYNEQFF
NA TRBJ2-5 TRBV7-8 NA TGTGCCAGCAGCTCCGATACTACTAACCTGGAGACCCAGTACTTC CASSSDTTNLETQYF
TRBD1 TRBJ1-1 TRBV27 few TGTGCCAGCAGTACAGGGGGCACTGAAGCTTTCTTT CASSTGGTEAFF
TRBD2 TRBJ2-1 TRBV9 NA TGTGCCAGCAATCCGGGGGGCTCCTACAATGAGCAGTTCTTC CASNPGGSYNEQFF
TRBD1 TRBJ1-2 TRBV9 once TGTGCCAGCAGCGCCCGGACAGGGCGGAACTATGGCTACACCTTC CASSARTGRNYGYTF
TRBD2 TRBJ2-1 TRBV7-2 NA TGTGCCAGCAGCTTCCAGACTAGCGGGAGAGGAGATGAGCAGTTCTTC CASSFQTSGRGDEQFF
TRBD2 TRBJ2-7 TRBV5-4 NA TGTGCCAGCAGCGGGACTAGCGGGAGTTCTTTTGCTTACGAGCAGTACTTC CASSGTSGSSFAYEQYF
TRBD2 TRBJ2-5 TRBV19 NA TGTGCCAGTAGTATAGGTCTAGCGGGAGCAGAGACCCAGTACTTC CASSIGLAGAETQYF
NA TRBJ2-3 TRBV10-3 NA TGTGCCATCTCAGGGACTCACACAGATACGCAGTATTTT CAISGTHTDTQYF
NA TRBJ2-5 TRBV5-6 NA TGTGCCAGCAGCTTCGACTTACAAGAGACCCAGTACTTC CASSFDLQETQYF
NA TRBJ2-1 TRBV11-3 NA TGTGCCAGCAGCCTACCGGGCAATGAGCAGTTCTTC CASSLPGNEQFF
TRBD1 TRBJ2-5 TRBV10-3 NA TGTGCCATCAGCGCCGGGACAGGGGGATCAGAGACCCAGTACTTC CAISAGTGGSETQYF
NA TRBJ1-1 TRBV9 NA TGTGCCAGCAGCGTCGCAGAGAACACTGAAGCTTTCTTT CASSVAENTEAFF
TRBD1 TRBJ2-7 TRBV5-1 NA TGCGCCAGCAGCTTTGGGACAGGGGGCCACGAGCAGTACTTC CASSFGTGGHEQYF
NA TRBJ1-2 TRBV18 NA TGTGCCAGCTCACCAATTGAGGGTAACTATGGCTACACCTTC CASSPIEGNYGYTF
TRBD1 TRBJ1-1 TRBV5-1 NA TGCGCCAGCAGTTTAACAGGGGGTCGCACTGAAGCTTTCTTT CASSLTGGRTEAFF
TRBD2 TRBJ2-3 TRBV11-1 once TGTGCCAGCAGCGATATTACTAGCGGGAGCACAGATACGCAGTATTTT CASSDITSGSTDTQYF
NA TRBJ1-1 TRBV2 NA TGTGCCAGCAGCTTACAGGGATACACTGAAGCTTTCTTT CASSLQGYTEAFF
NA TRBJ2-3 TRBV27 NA TGTGCCAGCAGTTTCGCGGGCGGGACGCCAGATACGCAGTATTTT CASSFAGGTPDTQYF
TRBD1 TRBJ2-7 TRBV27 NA TGTGCCAGCAGTCCTTCGACAGGGTTCATTCCCTACGAGCAGTACTTC CASSPSTGFIPYEQYF
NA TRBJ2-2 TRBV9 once TGTGCCAGCAGCGGTGGACAGTACACCGGGGAGCTGTTTTTT CASSGGQYTGELFF